This T cell receptor (beta chain) was captured in a study of blood T cell repertoires in COVID-19. Study-level background: Some COVID-19 samples were acute and others convalescent; all came from the United States, Italy and Spain.

In the authors' workflow: How many nucleated cells were present was estimated from reference gene primer amplification. Assay: immunoSEQ multiplex PCR; the TCRdb copy retains only in-frame clones and omits some. D and trimming were read from the DNA, whereas the V and J calls and clone size are those reported in that table. The table records about 88,000 clones, 88% of them present only once. CDR3 length equals 15 residues. Trimming removed 1 base from V and 2 bases from J, with 9 bases in between. Per the germline V gene, CDR1 is LGHDT and CDR2 is YNNKEL (reference sequence). Sample: peripheral blood. The source of this sequence is a man older than 75 with acute or convalescent COVID-19. V and J are TRBV3-1 (or the pseudogene TRBV3-2) and TRBJ1-5; D uncertain. The chain's CDR3 is CASSQGIQGNQPQHF. CDR3 coding DNA: TGTGCCAGCAGCCAAGGGATCCAGGGCAATCAGCCCCAGCATTTT.